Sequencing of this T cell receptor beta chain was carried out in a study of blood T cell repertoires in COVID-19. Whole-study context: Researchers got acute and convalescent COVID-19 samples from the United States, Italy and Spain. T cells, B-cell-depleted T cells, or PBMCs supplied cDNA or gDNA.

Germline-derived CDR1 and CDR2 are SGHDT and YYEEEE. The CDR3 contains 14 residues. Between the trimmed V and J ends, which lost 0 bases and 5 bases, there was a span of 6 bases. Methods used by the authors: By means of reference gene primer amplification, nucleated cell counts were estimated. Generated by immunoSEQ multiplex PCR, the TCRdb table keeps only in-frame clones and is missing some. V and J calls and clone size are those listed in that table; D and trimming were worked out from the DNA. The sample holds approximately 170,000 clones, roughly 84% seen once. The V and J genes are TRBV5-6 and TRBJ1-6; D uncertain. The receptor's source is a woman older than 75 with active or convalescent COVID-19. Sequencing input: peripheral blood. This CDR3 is CASSLVADNSPLHF. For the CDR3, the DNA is TGTGCCAGCAGCTTGGTGGCAGATAATTCACCCCTCCACTTT.